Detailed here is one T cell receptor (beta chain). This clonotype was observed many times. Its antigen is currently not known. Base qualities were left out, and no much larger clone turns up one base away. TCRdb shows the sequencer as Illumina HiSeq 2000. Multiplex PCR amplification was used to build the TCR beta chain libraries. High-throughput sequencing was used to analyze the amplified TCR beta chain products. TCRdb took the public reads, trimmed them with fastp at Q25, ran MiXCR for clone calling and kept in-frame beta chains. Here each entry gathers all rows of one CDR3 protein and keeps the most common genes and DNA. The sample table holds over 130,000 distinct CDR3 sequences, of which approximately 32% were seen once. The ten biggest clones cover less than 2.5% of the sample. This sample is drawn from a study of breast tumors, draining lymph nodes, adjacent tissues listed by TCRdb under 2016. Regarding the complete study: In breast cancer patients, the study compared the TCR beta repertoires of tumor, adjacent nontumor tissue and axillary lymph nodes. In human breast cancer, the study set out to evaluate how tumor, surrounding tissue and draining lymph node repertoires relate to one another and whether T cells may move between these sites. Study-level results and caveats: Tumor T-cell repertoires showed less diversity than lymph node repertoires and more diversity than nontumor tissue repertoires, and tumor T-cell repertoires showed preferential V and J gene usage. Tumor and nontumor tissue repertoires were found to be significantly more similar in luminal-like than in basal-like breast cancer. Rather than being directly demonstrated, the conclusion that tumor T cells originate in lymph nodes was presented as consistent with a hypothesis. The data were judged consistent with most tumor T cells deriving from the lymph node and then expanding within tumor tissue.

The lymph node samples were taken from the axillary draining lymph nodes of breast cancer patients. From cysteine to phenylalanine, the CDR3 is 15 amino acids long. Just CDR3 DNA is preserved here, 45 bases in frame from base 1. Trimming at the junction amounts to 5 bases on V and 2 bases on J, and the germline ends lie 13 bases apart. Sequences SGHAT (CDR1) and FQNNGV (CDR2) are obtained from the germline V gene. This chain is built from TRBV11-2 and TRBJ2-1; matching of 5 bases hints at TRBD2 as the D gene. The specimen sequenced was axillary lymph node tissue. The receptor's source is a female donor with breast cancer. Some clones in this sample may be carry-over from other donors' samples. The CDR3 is CASSVSSGTYNEQFF. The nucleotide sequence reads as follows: TGTGCCAGCAGCGTCTCGAGCGGTACCTACAATGAGCAGTTCTTC.